A selection of T cell receptor beta chains follows, all from one sample in a study of CXCR3-negative and CXCR3-positive naive CD8 T cells. One entry per CDR3 protein, without DNA, is what TCRdb gives after re-calling the 5' RACE reads. In all, the sample yields 100,000 to 150,000 distinct CDR3 sequences. Sequencing was done on a sample of naive CXCR3- CD8+ T cells from blood. All receptors derive from a human donor in good health. Some clones in this sample may be carry-over from other donors' samples. The CDR3 runs from the conserved cysteine through the conserved F or W.

V	J	CDR3
TRBV7-9	TRBJ2-3	CASSVIRSDRRTDTQYF
TRBV7-8	TRBJ2-7	CASSPQPGSFSYEQYF
TRBV29-1	TRBJ2-7	CSVRLAGPPEQYF
TRBV7-9	TRBJ1-2	CASSLVGQILANYGYTF
TRBV12-5	TRBJ2-3	CASGRHGGAGDTQYF
TRBV20-1	TRBJ2-7	CSARDPSLVYEQYF
TRBV14	TRBJ2-1	CASSQEANYYNEQFF
TRBV28	TRBJ2-3	CASSLWGQAGTDTQYF
TRBV4-3	TRBJ2-7	CASSHGLAGFYEQYF
TRBV7-9	TRBJ2-1	CASSLSGGGGKFF
TRBV4-1	TRBJ2-5	CASSRTSGGNYGETQYF
TRBV18	TRBJ1-1	CASSPEGSHTEAFF
TRBV29-1	TRBJ2-3	CSVEGPLQSTDTQYF
TRBV28	TRBJ2-7	CASRSDSYEQYF
TRBV29-1	TRBJ2-2	CSVEAGAETAGELFF